The 23 T cell receptor beta chains reported below all come from one sample, sequenced in a study of T cell responses to AZD1222 COVID-19 vaccine. Profiled with immunoSEQ multiplex PCR; TCRdb holds only in-frame clones, not every one. The repertoire holds around 160,000 clones, with around 91% as singletons. The sample was peripheral blood, taken on day 0 of AZD1222 vaccination. These receptor sequences come from an adult in good health.

In its sample, this clone was seen once. V is TRBV2 and J is TRBJ2-2; D is uncertain. The CDR3 has 17 amino acids. CDR1 is SNHLY, CDR2 FYNNEI, per germline. Trimming shortened V by 0 bases and J by 4 bases, and 15 bases separated the two germline ends. CDR3 coding DNA: TGTGCCAGCAGTGAAGCCTTTGGACGGAAATTCACCGGGGAGCTGTTTTTT. It specifies CASSEAFGRKFTGELFF.

This chain connects TRBV5-8 to TRBJ2-7; maybe TRBD2 (7 bases). There are 13 residues in the CDR3. CDR1 and CDR2 from the germline V gene are SGHTS and YDEGEE. V lost 5 bases, J lost 7 bases, and 16 bases lay in between. Written as DNA, the CDR3 is TGTGCCAGCAGTCCGGGGGGCTCGAGGGAGCAGTACTTC. As protein: CASSPGGSREQYF.

This clone was counted a single time. The chain uses TRBV28 and TRBJ2-2; no definite D call. The CDR3 is 15 amino acids. The V end was cut by 6 bases, the J end by 4 bases, with 15 bases between. Germline CDR1 is MDHEN and CDR2 is SYDVKM. CDR3 loop: CASRMNNLRTGELFF. CDR3 sequence (DNA): TGTGCCAGCAGAATGAATAATTTGCGCACCGGGGAGCTGTTTTTT.

This rearrangement joins TRBV4-1 to TRBJ1-4; a possible D gene is TRBD1 (5 bases). V dropped 4 bases and J dropped 4 bases, with 13 bases sitting between them. CDR1 and CDR2 (germline): MGHRA, YSYEKL. The CDR3 is made up of 15 amino acids. The DNA of the CDR3 is TGCGCCAGCAGCCTCCCCCCGGGGGATAATGAAAAACTGTTTTTT. It is translated as CASSLPPGDNEKLFF.

The V call is TRBV27, the J call TRBJ1-6; D gene uncertain. The CDR3 totals 14 residues. Between the trimmed V and J ends, which lost 2 bases and 0 bases, there was a span of 2 bases. Germline V CDR1 and CDR2: MNHEY, SMNVEV (reference sequence). As DNA, the CDR3 is TGTGCCAGCAGTTTAGGCTCCTATAATTCACCCCTCCACTTT. Amino acid sequence: CASSLGSYNSPLHF.

This clone came up once. V usage is TRBV10-3 and J usage is TRBJ2-5; D is unclear. The CDR3 is 15 amino acids. Germline V gene sequence: CDR1 ENHRY, CDR2 SYGVKD. V lost 5 bases, J lost 1 base, and 14 bases lay in between. The CDR3 DNA is TGTGCCATCAGTCCTCCCGGAAGAGGCCAAGAGACCCAGTACTTC. Its protein product is CAISPPGRGQETQYF.

The chain combines TRBV5-1 with TRBJ1-3, with 7 nucleotides matching TRBD1. From germline, CDR1 is SGHRS and CDR2 YFSETQ. This CDR3 has 14 residues. J lost 0 bases, V lost 7 bases, and 4 bases had no gene match. CDR3 sequence (DNA): TGCGCCAGCGGGACAGAAGTCTCTGGAAACACCATATATTTT. Translating it yields CASGTEVSGNTIYF. Full variable domain (rest looked up from reference TRBV5-1 and TRBJ1-3): KAGVTQTPRYLIKTRGQQVTLSCSPISGHRSVSWYQQTPGQGLQFLFEYFSETQRNKGNFPGRFSGRQFSNSRSEMNVSTLELGDSALYLCASGTEVSGNTIYFGEGSWLTVV.

This clone showed up just once. This rearrangement joins TRBV21-1 to TRBJ1-5. TRBV21-1 is a recognized pseudogene. CDR3 length equals 14 residues. The CDR3 DNA sequence: TGTGCCAGCAGCAAAGGGGCAGGAGAACAGCCCCAGCATTTT. As protein: CASSKGAGEQPQHF.

The chain couples TRBV5-5 to TRBJ1-5, with TRBD1 identical over 12 bases. Germline V gives CDR1 SGHKS, CDR2 YYEKEE (reference sequence). The length of the CDR3 is 17 residues. V trimming: 4 bases; J trimming: 2 bases; junction bases outside the gene matches: 7. The chain's CDR3 is CASSLGQGARRNQPQHF. Here the CDR3 DNA reads TGTGCCAGCAGCCTGGGACAGGGGGCGCGGCGCAATCAGCCCCAGCATTTT.

V is TRBV19 and J is TRBJ1-5, with D perhaps TRBD1 (5 bases). CDR1 is LNHDA and CDR2 is SQIVND in the germline V gene (reference sequence). This CDR3 region has 15 residues. Trimming took 6 bases from V and 0 from J, leaving 12 bases between them. The chain's CDR3 is CASSLARDSNQPQHF. DNA of the CDR3: TGTGCCAGTAGCCTTGCCAGGGATAGCAATCAGCCCCAGCATTTT.

The genes are TRBV19 and TRBJ2-2, with D possibly matching TRBD1 (5 bases). The CDR3 spans 14 residues. Germline V gene sequence: CDR1 LNHDA, CDR2 SQIVND (reference sequence). V dropped 2 bases and J dropped 1 base, with 5 bases sitting between them. For the CDR3, the DNA is TGTGCCAGTAGTATACAGGGGAACACCGGGGAGCTGTTTTTT. The encoded protein is CASSIQGNTGELFF.

The genes are TRBV6-4 and TRBJ2-6; no firm D call. The CDR3 is made up of 15 amino acids. V lost 2 bases, J lost 4 bases, and 9 bases lay in between. The germline V gene encodes CDR1 MRHNA and CDR2 SNTAGT. CDR3 amino acids: CASSDRPDGANVLTF. DNA for the CDR3: TGTGCCAGCAGTGACCGCCCCGACGGGGCCAACGTCCTGACTTTC.

CDR3 residues: CASSSLTGKVNYGYTF. CDR3 nucleotide sequence: TGTGCCAGCAGTTCCCTAACAGGGAAAGTTAACTATGGCTACACCTTC. V usage is TRBV27 and J usage is TRBJ1-2; possible D gene TRBD1, 6 bases. Germline CDR1 is MNHEY and CDR2 is SMNVEV (reference sequence). V lost 4 bases to trimming and J lost 1 base, with 16 bases between them. CDR3 length: 16 amino acids.

The genes are TRBV6-6 and TRBJ2-1; 9 bases line up with TRBD2. The CDR3 extends over 15 amino acids. Germline V CDR1 and CDR2: MNHNY, SVGAGI (reference sequence). The V gene end was trimmed by 7 bases and the J gene end by 7 bases; junction bases not matched to a gene: 11. The CDR3 loop reads CASNRGVAGVNEQFF. CDR3 nucleotide sequence: TGTGCCAGCAACCGAGGGGTAGCGGGAGTAAATGAGCAGTTCTTC.

This chain joins TRBV28 and TRBJ1-1; maybe TRBD1 (5 bases). The CDR3 sequence is 11 residues long. From germline, CDR1 is MDHEN and CDR2 SYDVKM. V was cut by 6 bases and J by 11 bases, with 13 bases left in between. CDR3 sequence: CASSSGSGAFF. CDR3 DNA: TGTGCCAGCAGCTCAGGGAGCGGGGCTTTCTTT.

The chain has TRBV27 and TRBJ2-2; either TRBD1 or TRBD2 may fit D (5 bases each). The CDR3 loop spans 14 amino acids. Germline V lookup: CDR1 MNHEY, CDR2 SMNVEV (reference sequence). The V and J ends lost 8 bases and 6 bases respectively, with 16 bases between them. The CDR3 bases are TGTGCCAGCCATAGAGGGACGGCCGCCGGGGAGCTGTTTTTT. Protein: CASHRGTAAGELFF.

J is TRBJ1-4 and V is TRBV12-3 or TRBV12-4; the D gene is possibly TRBD1 (5 bases). V was trimmed by 2 bases and J by 8 bases, leaving 9 bases between them. The CDR3 is made up of 13 amino acids. The CDR3 nucleotides read TGTGCCAGCAGTTTAATCGAGGGGGAAAAACTGTTTTTT. Translation gives CASSLIEGEKLFF.

This clone was recorded once. V usage is TRBV10-3 and J usage is TRBJ2-1; 7 nucleotides line up with TRBD2. J gave up 5 bases and V 0 bases, and 1 base lay outside the gene matches. Germline V CDR1 and CDR2: ENHRY, SYGVKD. The CDR3 is 14 residues long. The CDR3 bases are TGTGCCATCAGTGAGTCGGGAGGGAACAATGAGCAGTTCTTC. This codes for CAISESGGNNEQFF.

The rearrangement joins TRBV12-3 or TRBV12-4 to TRBJ1-1; no clear D. V lost 1 base to trimming and J lost 8 bases, with 8 bases between them. The CDR3 totals 12 residues. DNA for the CDR3: TGTGCCAGCAGTTTAGGCAGTATCGAAGCTTTCTTT. It is translated as CASSLGSIEAFF.

The rearrangement links TRBV25-1 to TRBJ2-5; 9 bases line up with TRBD2. Germline V gives CDR1 MGHDK, CDR2 SYGVNS. V was clipped by 5 bases and J by 6 bases; unmatched bases: 7. This CDR3 has 14 residues. The CDR3: CASSLAGESKTQYF. CDR3 in DNA: TGTGCCAGCAGTTTAGCGGGAGAGTCAAAGACCCAGTACTTC.

CDR3 DNA: TGCAGCGTTGAAGATCCAGGGAGCCAACAAGAGACCCAGTACTTC. Amino acid sequence: CSVEDPGSQQETQYF. This chain connects TRBV29-1 to TRBJ2-5; possibly TRBD1 or TRBD2 for D (5 bases each). The V end lost 0 bases, the J end lost 2 bases, and 13 bases lay between the germline ends. CDR1 and CDR2 (germline): SQVTM, ANQGSEA. The CDR3 extends over 15 amino acids.

The gene calls are TRBV3-1 (or the pseudogene TRBV3-2) and TRBJ2-1; possible D gene TRBD2, 5 bases. Germline CDR1 LGHDT, CDR2 YNNKEL (reference sequence). The germline V and J ends were trimmed by 5 bases and 1 base, with 12 bases remaining between them. This CDR3 has 15 residues. The DNA of the CDR3 is TGTGCCAGCAGCGCCTCAAAGCGGTCCTACAATGAGCAGTTCTTC. Translated: CASSASKRSYNEQFF.

This clone was picked up one time. The rearrangement links TRBV28 to TRBJ2-1, with TRBD2 as a possible D gene (5 bases). The CDR3 length is 15 residues. Germline CDR1 and CDR2: MDHEN and SYDVKM. Between the trimmed V and J ends, which lost 8 bases and 6 bases, there was a span of 20 bases. The CDR3 DNA is TGTGCCAGCGCCCCGCGGCGGGCAGACTTCAATGAGCAGTTCTTC. Translation gives CASAPRRADFNEQFF.